Listed below are T cell receptor beta chains from one sample, sequenced in a study of PD-1 blockade in classical Hodgkin lymphoma. Libraries were prepared by immunoSEQ multiplex PCR; TCRdb keeps only in-frame clonotypes and omits some of them. The table includes 22,000 or so clones, roughly 87% detected once. Sequencing was done on a sample of CD4+ T cells from blood. All receptors derive from a human donor with classical Hodgkin lymphoma. CDR3s include the opening cysteine and the closing phenylalanine or tryptophan. Each record gives: V gene, D gene, clone size, J gene, CDR3 DNA, CDR3 protein. A D gene is named only where the DNA matches it firmly. Expanded clones get a size class; other rows say once, few or many, or leave the size out.

V gene: TRBV28
D gene: TRBD1
clone size: once
J gene: TRBJ1-5
CDR3 DNA: TGTGCCAGCAGTCTCCTTCAGGGGGGGGTGGGGCAGCCCCAGCATTTT
CDR3 protein: CASSLLQGGVGQPQHF

V gene: TRBV6-6
D gene: TRBD1
clone size: once
J gene: TRBJ2-1
CDR3 DNA: TGTGCCAGCAGTCGAGGACAGGGGAATGAGCAGTTCTTC
CDR3 protein: CASSRGQGNEQFF

V gene: TRBV5-1
D gene: .
clone size: .
J gene: TRBJ2-5
CDR3 DNA: TGCGCCAGCAGCCCCGGTGGAGCTAATGTTCAAGAGACCCAGTACTTC
CDR3 protein: CASSPGGANVQETQYF

V gene: TRBV28
D gene: .
clone size: .
J gene: TRBJ1-6
CDR3 DNA: TGTGCCAGCCTTGAGACAGGTCCCAATTCACCCCTCCACTTT
CDR3 protein: CASLETGPNSPLHF

V gene: TRBV12-1
D gene: .
clone size: .
J gene: TRBJ2-1
CDR3 DNA: TGTGCCAGCAGCCCCACCTCAGACAGGGGCGATGAGCAGTTCTTC
CDR3 protein: CASSPTSDRGDEQFF

V gene: TRBV2
D gene: .
clone size: .
J gene: TRBJ2-7
CDR3 DNA: TGTGCCAGCAGTGACGGGACATTCTACGAGCAGTACTTC
CDR3 protein: CASSDGTFYEQYF

V gene: TRBV19
D gene: .
clone size: .
J gene: TRBJ1-4
CDR3 DNA: TGTGCCAGTAGTATAGATGCCGGGGGCGGAAAACTGTTTTTT
CDR3 protein: CASSIDAGGGKLFF

V gene: TRBV5-4
D gene: .
clone size: .
J gene: TRBJ2-3
CDR3 DNA: TGTGCCAGCAGCCCCGGGCCGATACCGCCCGCAAATACGCAGTATTTT
CDR3 protein: CASSPGPIPPANTQYF

V gene: TRBV5-1
D gene: .
clone size: once
J gene: TRBJ2-6
CDR3 DNA: TGCGCCAGCAAAGTTTCCTCTGGGGCCAACGTCCTGACTTTC
CDR3 protein: CASKVSSGANVLTF

V gene: TRBV5-6
D gene: .
clone size: once
J gene: TRBJ1-2
CDR3 DNA: TGTGCCAGCAGCTTGGAAGGGGTCCATGGCTACACCTTC
CDR3 protein: CASSLEGVHGYTF

V gene: TRBV6-5
D gene: .
clone size: .
J gene: TRBJ1-2
CDR3 DNA: TGTGCCAGCAGTTACTCGACGGGGGCGTGGGGCTACACCTTC
CDR3 protein: CASSYSTGAWGYTF

V gene: TRBV11-3
D gene: .
clone size: .
J gene: TRBJ1-2
CDR3 DNA: TGTGCCAGCAGCTTAGATTTTCTCTCCCGAGACTATGGCTACACCTTC
CDR3 protein: CASSLDFLSRDYGYTF

V gene: TRBV21-1
D gene: .
clone size: .
J gene: TRBJ2-7
CDR3 DNA: TGTGCCAGCAGCAAAGTTTACCCAGGCTACGAGCAGTACTTC
CDR3 protein: CASSKVYPGYEQYF

V gene: TRBV6-6
D gene: .
clone size: once
J gene: TRBJ2-7
CDR3 DNA: TGTGCCAGCACCGGACTGCAGAAGTCCTACGAGCAGTACTTC
CDR3 protein: CASTGLQKSYEQYF

V gene: TRBV6-5
D gene: .
clone size: once
J gene: TRBJ2-5
CDR3 DNA: TGTGCCAGCAGATCGCTCGGGGGCGAGGAGACCCAGTACTTC
CDR3 protein: CASRSLGGEETQYF

V gene: TRBV15
D gene: .
clone size: .
J gene: TRBJ1-2
CDR3 DNA: TGTGCCACCAGCAGAGGTCTGGGGCTGAACTATGGCTACACCTTC
CDR3 protein: CATSRGLGLNYGYTF

V gene: TRBV29-1
D gene: TRBD1
clone size: .
J gene: TRBJ2-7
CDR3 DNA: TGCAGCGTTCCGCAGGGGGCTTCTGGGGAGCAGTACTTC
CDR3 protein: CSVPQGASGEQYF

V gene: TRBV5-3
D gene: .
clone size: .
J gene: TRBJ1-2
CDR3 DNA: TGTGCCAGAAGCTCAGGACCTGGAGGACTTTGCGGCGGCTACACCTTC
CDR3 protein: CARSSGPGGLCGGYTF

V gene: TRBV29-1
D gene: TRBD2
clone size: .
J gene: TRBJ2-3
CDR3 DNA: TGCAGCGCTCGCGGGGGGACGGGAACAGATACGCAGTATTTT
CDR3 protein: CSARGGTGTDTQYF

V gene: TRBV7-2
D gene: TRBD1
clone size: .
J gene: TRBJ2-3
CDR3 DNA: TGTGCCAGCAGCCTGACAGGGATCACAGATACGCAGTATTTT
CDR3 protein: CASSLTGITDTQYF

V gene: TRBV6-6
D gene: .
clone size: .
J gene: TRBJ2-7
CDR3 DNA: TGTGCCAGCAGTTACAGGGATCGTCACGAGCAGTACTTC
CDR3 protein: CASSYRDRHEQYF

V gene: TRBV10-3
D gene: TRBD2
clone size: .
J gene: TRBJ2-5
CDR3 DNA: TGTGCCATCAGTGCCTCAGCGGGGGCGTACCAAGAGACCCAGTACTTC
CDR3 protein: CAISASAGAYQETQYF

V gene: TRBV19
D gene: .
clone size: .
J gene: TRBJ2-2
CDR3 DNA: TGTGCCAGTGGTGGGTTTGGGGGTAGCTGGGCCGGGGAGCTGTTTTTT
CDR3 protein: CASGGFGGSWAGELFF

V gene: TRBV11-1
D gene: .
clone size: .
J gene: TRBJ2-4
CDR3 DNA: TGTGCCAGCAGCTTAGAGAGATCCAAAAACATTCAGTACTTC
CDR3 protein: CASSLERSKNIQYF

V gene: TRBV28
D gene: .
clone size: .
J gene: TRBJ2-7
CDR3 DNA: TGTGCCAGCAGTGCATCCTACGAGCAGTACTTC
CDR3 protein: CASSASYEQYF

V gene: TRBV5-6
D gene: TRBD2
clone size: .
J gene: TRBJ2-5
CDR3 DNA: TGTGCCAGCAGCTTGCGGCTAGCGGAGGAGACCCAGTACTTC
CDR3 protein: CASSLRLAEETQYF

V gene: TRBV28
D gene: .
clone size: .
J gene: TRBJ1-6
CDR3 DNA: TGTGCCAGCAGTCTGGGACCCAGGGAGTCCGGCTTAGTGAGCTCCTATAATTCACCCCTCCACTTT
CDR3 protein: CASSLGPRESGLVSSYNSPLHF

V gene: TRBV30
D gene: .
clone size: .
J gene: TRBJ2-7
CDR3 DNA: TGTGCCTGGAGTGTACTAGGAGCCTACGAGCAGTACTTC
CDR3 protein: CAWSVLGAYEQYF

V gene: TRBV7-2
D gene: TRBD2
clone size: once
J gene: TRBJ2-3
CDR3 DNA: TGTGCCAGCAGCTTAGGCGGGGGGAAAGATACGCAGTATTTT
CDR3 protein: CASSLGGGKDTQYF

V gene: TRBV30
D gene: .
clone size: .
J gene: TRBJ2-7
CDR3 DNA: TGTGCCTGGACTCAGGACCGTCGCTCCTACGAGCAGTACTTC
CDR3 protein: CAWTQDRRSYEQYF

V gene: TRBV5-6
D gene: .
clone size: few
J gene: TRBJ1-1
CDR3 DNA: TGTGCCAGCAGCCAAGCTACTGAAGCTTTCTTT
CDR3 protein: CASSQATEAFF

V gene: TRBV27
D gene: .
clone size: .
J gene: TRBJ2-2
CDR3 DNA: TGTGCCAGCAGGGGCACCGGGGAGCTGTTTTTT
CDR3 protein: CASRGTGELFF

V gene: TRBV11-3
D gene: TRBD1
clone size: .
J gene: TRBJ2-1
CDR3 DNA: TGTGCCAGCAGCGGGAGCCGGGACAGGGGGAACAATGAGCAGTTCTTC
CDR3 protein: CASSGSRDRGNNEQFF

V gene: TRBV2
D gene: .
clone size: once
J gene: TRBJ2-7
CDR3 DNA: TGTGCCAGCAGTAACAGCTTACTAGCCTACGAGCAGTACTTC
CDR3 protein: CASSNSLLAYEQYF

V gene: TRBV9
D gene: .
clone size: .
J gene: TRBJ2-7
CDR3 DNA: TGTGCCAGCAGCGTAGGCGGGGCCCACTCCTACGAGCAGTACTTC
CDR3 protein: CASSVGGAHSYEQYF

V gene: TRBV18
D gene: .
clone size: .
J gene: TRBJ1-6
CDR3 DNA: TGTGCCAGCTCACCAAATGTGTGGTCACCCCTCCACTTT
CDR3 protein: CASSPNVWSPLHF

V gene: TRBV9
D gene: .
clone size: .
J gene: TRBJ1-2
CDR3 DNA: TGTGCCAGCAGCGTATCATGGATGAACTATGGCTACACCTTC
CDR3 protein: CASSVSWMNYGYTF

V gene: TRBV15
D gene: .
clone size: .
J gene: TRBJ1-5
CDR3 DNA: TGTGCCACCAGGTTGCGAGGGGGAGCGCAGCCCCAGCATTTT
CDR3 protein: CATRLRGGAQPQHF

V gene: TRBV18
D gene: TRBD1
clone size: once
J gene: TRBJ2-2
CDR3 DNA: TGTGCCAGCTCTCCCGGACAGGGTGGCGGGGAGCTGTTTTTT
CDR3 protein: CASSPGQGGGELFF

V gene: TRBV6-5
D gene: .
clone size: .
J gene: TRBJ2-5
CDR3 DNA: TGTGCCAGCAGTTACTCTACGGGACAAGAGACCCAGTACTTC
CDR3 protein: CASSYSTGQETQYF

V gene: TRBV6-5
D gene: .
clone size: .
J gene: TRBJ1-6
CDR3 DNA: TGTGCCAGCAACCCAGGCCCGGGCTCGGGCTCACCCCTCCACTTT
CDR3 protein: CASNPGPGSGSPLHF

V gene: TRBV7-9
D gene: TRBD1
clone size: .
J gene: TRBJ1-2
CDR3 DNA: TGTGCCAGCAGCTACCTTTTGGACAGGGCGGCCGGCTACACCTTC
CDR3 protein: CASSYLLDRAAGYTF

V gene: TRBV18
D gene: .
clone size: .
J gene: TRBJ2-7
CDR3 DNA: TGTGCCAGCTCATCGGGAGCGTCCTACGAGCAGTACTTC
CDR3 protein: CASSSGASYEQYF